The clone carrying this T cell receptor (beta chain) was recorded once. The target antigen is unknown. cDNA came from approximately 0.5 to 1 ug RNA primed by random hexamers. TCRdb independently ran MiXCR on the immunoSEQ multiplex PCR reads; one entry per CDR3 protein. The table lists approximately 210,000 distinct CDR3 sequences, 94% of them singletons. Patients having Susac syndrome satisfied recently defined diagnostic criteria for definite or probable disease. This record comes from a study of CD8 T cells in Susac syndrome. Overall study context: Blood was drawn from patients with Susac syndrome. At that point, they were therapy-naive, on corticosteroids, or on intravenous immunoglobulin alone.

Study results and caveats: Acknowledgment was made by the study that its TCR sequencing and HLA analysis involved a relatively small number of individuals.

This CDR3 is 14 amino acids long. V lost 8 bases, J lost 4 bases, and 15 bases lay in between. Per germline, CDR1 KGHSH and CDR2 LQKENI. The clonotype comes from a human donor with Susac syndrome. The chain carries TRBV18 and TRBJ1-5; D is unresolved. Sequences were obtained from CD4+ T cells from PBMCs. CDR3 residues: CASTTGSSNQPQHF. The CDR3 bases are TGTGCCAGCACAACCGGGTCCAGTAATCAGCCCCAGCATTTT.